Sequencing of this T cell receptor beta chain was carried out in a study of T cell changes during pregnancy in multiple sclerosis. The CDR3 length is 16 residues. V dropped 6 bases and J dropped 2; count of bases not matched to a gene: 8. Germline V gene data show CDR1 as SGHNT and CDR2 as YYREEE (reference sequence). The protocol was immunoSEQ multiplex PCR, while the TCRdb copy is restricted to in-frame clones and leaves out a portion. This sample has tens of thousands of clones; 90% occur once, and the top ten carry around 3.3%. Here the sequenced sample was peripheral blood, taken in the first trimester of pregnancy. V and J are TRBV5-4 and TRBJ2-1, with 10 nucleotides matching TRBD2. This TCR came from a female donor in good health, enrolled as a control in a pregnancy study. CDR3 amino acids: CASTLAGRVTYNEQFF. In nucleotides, the CDR3 is TGTGCCAGCACACTAGCGGGGAGAGTCACCTACAATGAGCAGTTCTTC.